A single sample gave rise to the 29 T cell receptor beta chains below, sequenced in a study of T cell responses to AZD1222 COVID-19 vaccine (dated by TCRdb to the early 2020s). The library was built by means of the immunoSEQ multiplex PCR assay. TCRdb re-hosts the immuneACCESS table, in-frame sequences only. Its copies lack some clones; in the studies checked, an unresolved V gene accounts for under half of them, and the cause for the rest is not known. The sample includes around 150,000 clones, with roughly 84% observed a single time. The ten most abundant clones make up roughly 4.3% of the sample. Read against the paper, the sample's time point label means: baseline before first vaccination. Sequencing used peripheral blood, obtained on day 0 of AZD1222 vaccination. These receptors originate from an adult in good health.

The rearrangement links TRBV11-2 to TRBJ2-1, with D hard to call. V was shortened by 2 bases and J by 4 bases, with 18 bases between the two germline ends. This CDR3 is 17 amino acids long. From germline, CDR1 is SGHAT and CDR2 FQNNGV. The CDR3 loop reads CASSLSIAGVVYNEQFF. The CDR3, as DNA: TGTGCCAGCAGCTTAAGTATTGCTGGAGTGGTTTACAATGAGCAGTTCTTC.

The V call is TRBV12-3 or TRBV12-4, the J call TRBJ1-2; 7 bases fit TRBD1. This CDR3 spans 13 amino acids. V shed 5 bases, J shed 4 bases, and the junction held 4 bases outside the gene matches. CDR3 in amino acids: CASSRGRSYGYTF. The CDR3 nucleotides read TGTGCCAGCAGTAGGGGGCGTAGCTATGGCTACACCTTC.

V usage is TRBV12-5 and J usage is TRBJ1-1; D might be TRBD1 (6 bases). This CDR3 spans 12 amino acids. From germline, CDR1 is LGHNT and CDR2 FRNRAP. Trimming cost V 6 bases and J 8 bases, with 13 bases left between them. The CDR3 spells CASGPGQTEAFF. The CDR3 coding sequence is TGTGCTAGTGGCCCCGGACAGACCGAAGCTTTCTTT.

V is TRBV6-5 and J is TRBJ1-2; 7 bases are a match to TRBD1. With V trimmed by 4 bases and J by 6 bases, 5 bases remained unmatched. CDR3 size: 13 residues. CDR1 is MNHEY, CDR2 SVGAGI, per germline. CDR3 DNA: TGTGCCAGCAGTTCATTACAGGGGAATGGCTACACCTTC. Protein: CASSSLQGNGYTF.

This chain joins TRBV10-3 and TRBJ2-2; 7 nucleotides agree with TRBD2. Germline lookup yields CDR1 ENHRY and CDR2 SYGVKD. V shed 0 bases, J shed 5 bases, and the junction held 15 bases outside the gene matches. The CDR3 is 19 residues long. CDR3 DNA: TGTGCCATCAGTGAGTCCGACGGAGCGGGACTTTCACTAACCGGGGAGCTGTTTTTT. This translates into CAISESDGAGLSLTGELFF.

The chain joins TRBV19 to TRBJ1-5, with TRBD1 identical over 7 bases. The germline gives CDR1 LNHDA, CDR2 SQIVND (reference sequence). V gave up 4 bases and J gave up 6 bases; unmatched junction bases: 6. This CDR3 is 14 amino acids long. In DNA form, the CDR3 reads TGTGCCAGTAGTACGGGACAGCCGGTTCAGCCCCAGCATTTT. Encoded protein: CASSTGQPVQPQHF. Together with reference TRBV19 and TRBJ1-5, the CDR3 gives the full variable domain: DGGITQSPKYLFRKEGQNVTLSCEQNLNHDAMYWYRQDPGQGLRLIYYSQIVNDFQKGDIAEGYSVSREKKESFPLTVTSAQKNPTAFYLCASSTGQPVQPQHFGDGTRLSIL.

The chain recombines TRBV5-1 with TRBJ1-5, with 8 positions matching TRBD1. The CDR3 extends over 14 amino acids. Looked up from germline, CDR1 is SGHRS and CDR2 is YFSETQ. Trimming removed 0 bases from V and 8 bases from J; junction bases left unmatched: 4. The CDR3 region is CASSLGQGIEPQHF. The CDR3 nucleotides are TGCGCCAGCAGCTTGGGACAGGGGATAGAGCCCCAGCATTTT.

The chain couples TRBV30 to TRBJ2-5, with D perhaps being TRBD1 or TRBD2 (5 bases each). CDR1 GTSNPN and CDR2 SVGIG come from the germline V gene (reference sequence). The length of the CDR3 is 14 residues. The V end lost 1 base, the J end lost 1 base, and 10 bases lay between the germline ends. The CDR3 DNA sequence: TGTGCCTGGAGTGCCCCCGGGACCCAAGAGACCCAGTACTTC. Amino acids: CAWSAPGTQETQYF.

V gene TRBV28 combines with J gene TRBJ1-2; possible D gene TRBD1, 5 bases. Germline assignment: CDR1 MDHEN and CDR2 SYDVKM. CDR3 size: 14 residues. The V end lost 2 bases, the J end lost 4 bases, and 11 bases lay between the germline ends. The DNA for the CDR3 is TGTGCCAGCAGTTTAAGGGTGGGGGGCTATGGCTACACCTTC. Residues: CASSLRVGGYGYTF.

This clone appeared a few times. The chain couples TRBV18 to TRBJ1-5; D ambiguous. The V gene lost 4 bases and the J gene lost 0 bases, with 16 bases spanning the gap. From germline, CDR1 is KGHSH and CDR2 LQKENI. The CDR3 runs 17 residues. The CDR3 DNA is TGTGCCAGCTCACAAGAGGTTCGGGGAAATAGCAATCAGCCCCAGCATTTT. Translation gives CASSQEVRGNSNQPQHF.

The chain couples TRBV27 to TRBJ2-7, with TRBD2 matching 11 bases. V shed 3 bases, J shed 3 bases, and the junction held 7 bases outside the gene matches. The germline gives CDR1 MNHEY, CDR2 SMNVEV (reference sequence). This CDR3 comprises 16 residues. CDR3 amino acids: CASSFTSGTSGYEQYF. The CDR3 DNA is TGTGCCAGCAGTTTCACCTCCGGGACTAGCGGCTACGAGCAGTACTTC.

This clone is a singleton in its sample. The chain has TRBV28 and TRBJ1-4; D may be TRBD1 (6 bases). CDR3 length: 14 residues. CDR1 MDHEN and CDR2 SYDVKM come from the germline V gene. Trimming stripped 6 bases from V and 8 bases from J, with 16 bases between. The CDR3 bases are TGTGCCAGCAGACAGGGTGATCCAAGGGAAAAACTGTTTTTT. As protein: CASRQGDPREKLFF.

The chain carries TRBV3-1 (or the pseudogene TRBV3-2) and TRBJ2-1; perhaps TRBD1 as D (6 bases). The CDR3 extends over 17 amino acids. CDR1 and CDR2 (germline): LGHDT, YNNKEL (reference sequence). Trimming left V 3 bases short and J 3 bases short, with 18 bases between. The CDR3 sequence is CASSHPRGSSDYNEQFF. The CDR3 DNA is TGTGCCAGCAGCCACCCCAGGGGATCGTCAGACTACAATGAGCAGTTCTTC.

V usage is TRBV5-1 and J usage is TRBJ2-7, with 8 bases identical to TRBD1. Germline V lookup: CDR1 SGHRS, CDR2 YFSETQ. The CDR3 runs 15 residues. After removal of 0 bases from V and 1 base from J, the junction contained 3 bases not matched to a gene. CDR3 region: CASSLEGTGSYEQYF. The DNA of the CDR3 is TGCGCCAGCAGCTTGGAAGGGACAGGTTCCTACGAGCAGTACTTC.

This chain uses TRBV29-1 with TRBJ1-1; D remains ambiguous. V dropped 4 bases and J dropped 0 bases, with 9 bases sitting between them. Germline CDR1 is SQVTM and CDR2 is ANQGSEA. CDR3 length: 13 amino acids. The CDR3 nucleotides are TGCAGCGTTGCGAACAGTCTGAACACTGAAGCTTTCTTT. Translation: CSVANSLNTEAFF.

The chain uses TRBV6-5 and TRBJ1-5; TRBD1 agrees at 10 bases. CDR3 length: 16 amino acids. Germline CDR1 MNHEY, CDR2 SVGAGI. Unmatched junction bases numbered 4, after V lost 2 bases and J lost 3 bases. CDR3 coding DNA: TGTGCCAGCAGTTACGACAGGGGGCGAATCAATCAGCCCCAGCATTTT. Its translation: CASSYDRGRINQPQHF.

This chain uses TRBV27 with TRBJ1-1; D might be TRBD1 (5 bases). The germline V gene encodes CDR1 MNHEY and CDR2 SMNVEV (reference sequence). The CDR3 has 16 residues. V was pared by 2 bases and J by 1 base, with 14 bases between. CDR3 sequence: CASSLIGRGGNTEAFF. For the CDR3, the DNA is TGTGCCAGCAGTTTAATTGGAAGGGGCGGGAACACTGAAGCTTTCTTT.

The chain recombines TRBV28 with TRBJ1-1; TRBD1 agrees at 8 bases. CDR1 MDHEN and CDR2 SYDVKM come from the germline V gene. The CDR3 covers 14 residues. Trimming took 5 bases from V and 12 from J; bases not matched to a gene: 14. The CDR3 DNA sequence: TGTGCCAGCAGTATACCGGGACAGGTTCCATTCCCTTTCTTT. As protein: CASSIPGQVPFPFF.

The rearrangement uses TRBV27 and TRBJ2-1; TRBD1 agrees at 9 bases. The CDR3 has 14 residues. Trimming took 5 bases from V and 7 from J; bases not matched to a gene: 6. The germline gives CDR1 MNHEY, CDR2 SMNVEV (reference sequence). The CDR3 region is CASSVRGTGNEQFF. The CDR3 region has the DNA TGTGCCAGCAGTGTCCGAGGGACAGGGAATGAGCAGTTCTTC.

The chain links TRBV7-8 to TRBJ1-5; D is uncertain. This CDR3 contains 15 residues. V was clipped by 0 bases and J by 2 bases, with 8 bases between them. Germline V gene sequence: CDR1 SGHVS, CDR2 FQNEAQ. The CDR3 region is CASSLAGSGNQPQHF. Written as DNA, the CDR3 is TGTGCCAGCAGCTTAGCGGGGTCTGGCAATCAGCCCCAGCATTTT. Full variable domain (missing parts from reference TRBV7-8 and TRBJ1-5): GAGVSQSPRYKVAKRGQDVALRCDPISGHVSLFWYQQALGQGPEFLTYFQNEAQLDKSGLPSDRFFAERPEGSVSTLKIQRTQQEDSAVYLCASSLAGSGNQPQHFGDGTRLSIL.

The V gene is TRBV18, the J gene TRBJ1-3, with D possibly TRBD1 on 5 matching bases. V lost 4 bases, J lost 1 base, and 17 bases lay in between. This CDR3 contains 17 residues. Germline CDR1 KGHSH, CDR2 LQKENI. CDR3 residues: CASSLITIGGSGNTIYF. CDR3 DNA: TGTGCCAGCTCACTGATTACAATCGGGGGTTCTGGAAACACCATATATTTT.

CDR3: CASSILDRPYEQYF. DNA of the CDR3: TGTGCCAGTAGTATATTGGACAGACCCTACGAGCAGTACTTC. V gene TRBV19 combines with J gene TRBJ2-7; tentative D call: TRBD1 (6 bases). Trimming removed 2 bases from V and 2 bases from J, with 10 bases in between. The CDR3 has 14 amino acids. CDR1 LNHDA and CDR2 SQIVND come from the germline V gene (reference sequence).

This clone was observed a handful of times. The chain links TRBV27 to TRBJ1-2; D gene ambiguous. The CDR3 extends over 15 amino acids. Germline CDR1 is MNHEY and CDR2 is SMNVEV (reference sequence). V shed 3 bases and J shed 6 bases, with 17 bases lying between them. DNA of the CDR3: TGTGCCAGCAGTTTGTCCTTGCCGGGGTATGATGGCTACACCTTC. Translation: CASSLSLPGYDGYTF.

The rearrangement uses TRBV5-4 and TRBJ1-2, with 8 bases identical to TRBD1. Germline V lookup: CDR1 SGHNT, CDR2 YYREEE (reference sequence). With V trimmed by 3 bases and J by 2 bases, 3 bases remained unmatched. The CDR3 covers 14 residues. The CDR3 DNA reads as TGTGCCAGCAGCTCCCGGACAGGGAACTATGGCTACACCTTC. Translating gives CASSSRTGNYGYTF.

This clone was detected only a few times. An end of the junction does not agree with germline; a read error may underlie this. The chain recombines TRBV10-3 with TRBJ2-7; D uncertain. Germline V gene lookup returns CDR1 ENHRY and CDR2 SYGVKD. This CDR3 region has 11 residues. The CDR3 sequence: CAISEGVIPSF. DNA for the CDR3: TGTGCCATCAGTGAGGGGGTTATCCCTTCCTTC.

The chain has TRBV2 and TRBJ2-4; TRBD1 matches at 7 bases. The CDR3 is 16 amino acids. The germline V gene has CDR1 SNHLY and CDR2 FYNNEI. The V gene end was trimmed by 5 bases and the J gene end by 0 bases; junction bases not matched to a gene: 7. The CDR3 DNA reads TGTGCCAGCAGTTTACAGGGGAACCTAGCCAAAAACATTCAGTACTTC. Translating gives CASSLQGNLAKNIQYF.

The genes are TRBV3-1 (or the pseudogene TRBV3-2) and TRBJ2-7, with a weak D call TRBD1 (6 bases). Germline V CDR1 and CDR2: LGHDT, YNNKEL (reference sequence). The CDR3 consists of 13 residues. V was trimmed by 1 base and J by 9 bases, leaving 13 bases between them. CDR3 residues: CASSQGTVKGQYF. The CDR3 DNA sequence: TGTGCCAGCAGCCAAGGGACAGTAAAAGGGCAGTACTTC.

The chain joins TRBV28 to TRBJ2-2; D is unclear. V dropped 6 bases and J dropped 1 base, with 9 bases sitting between them. The CDR3 is made up of 14 amino acids. Germline CDR1 is MDHEN and CDR2 is SYDVKM. This chain's CDR3 is CASSNSGNTGELFF. For the CDR3, the DNA is TGTGCCAGCAGCAATTCAGGGAACACCGGGGAGCTGTTTTTT.

The V gene is TRBV9, the J gene TRBJ1-2; 9 nucleotides agree with TRBD1. Germline values: CDR1 SGDLS, CDR2 YYNGEE. Trimming removed 4 bases from V and 0 bases from J; junction bases left unmatched: 10. The CDR3 runs to 17 residues. The CDR3 nucleotides read TGTGCCAGCAGCCCCCGGGACAGGGCCGGAGCTAACTATGGCTACACCTTC. Residues: CASSPRDRAGANYGYTF. Based on the CDR3 plus reference TRBV9 and TRBJ1-2, the full variable domain is DSGVTQTPKHLITATGQRVTLRCSPRSGDLSVYWYQQSLDQGLQFLIQYYNGEERAKGNILERFSAQQFPDLHSELNLSSLELGDSALYFCASSPRDRAGANYGYTFGSGTRLTVV.